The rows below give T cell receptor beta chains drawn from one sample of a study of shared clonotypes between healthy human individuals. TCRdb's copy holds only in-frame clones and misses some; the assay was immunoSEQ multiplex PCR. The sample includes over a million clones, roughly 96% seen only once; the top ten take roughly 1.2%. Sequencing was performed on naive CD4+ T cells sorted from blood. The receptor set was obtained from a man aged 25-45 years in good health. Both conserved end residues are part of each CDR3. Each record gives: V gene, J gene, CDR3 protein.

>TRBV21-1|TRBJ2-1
CASKGSRDRAYNEQFF
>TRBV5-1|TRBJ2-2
CASSSTGGTANTGELFF
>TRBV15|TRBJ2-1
CATSSRLSYNEQFF
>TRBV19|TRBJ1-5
CASSNQGVSQPQHF
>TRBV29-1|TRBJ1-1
CSVWGGRMNTEAFF
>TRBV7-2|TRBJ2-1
CASSFVANEQFF
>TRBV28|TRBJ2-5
CASSGQETQYF
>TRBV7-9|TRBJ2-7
CASSLVGGKVYEQYF
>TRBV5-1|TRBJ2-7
CASSQDWIYEQYF
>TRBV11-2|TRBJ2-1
CASSLELRKGEQFF
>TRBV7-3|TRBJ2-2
CASSWDRESGELFF
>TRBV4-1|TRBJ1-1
CASSQELQGDSAFF
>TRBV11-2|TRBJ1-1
CASSLAIRGGAMNTEAFF
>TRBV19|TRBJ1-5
CASSITGTSSNQPQHF
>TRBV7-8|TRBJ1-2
CASSLGGFRYGYTF
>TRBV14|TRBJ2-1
CASSQERRDNEQFF
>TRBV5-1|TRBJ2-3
CASSFRLAGGDRSTDTQYF
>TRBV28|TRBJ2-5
CASSSGGETQYF
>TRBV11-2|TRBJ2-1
CASSLTGTSGPYNEQFF
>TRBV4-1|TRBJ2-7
CASSQDIASVSYEQYF
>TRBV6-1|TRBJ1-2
CASSERPGGPPNGYTF
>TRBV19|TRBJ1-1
CASRDPNTEAFF
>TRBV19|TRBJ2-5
CASSPRTGMGAETQYF
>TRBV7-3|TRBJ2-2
CASSPGGPGELFF
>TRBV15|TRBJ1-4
CATSSPKGTLFF
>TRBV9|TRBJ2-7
CASSVDYGGYEQYF
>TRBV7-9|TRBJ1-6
CASTRDSGSNSPLHF
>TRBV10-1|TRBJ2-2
CASSEDRGGVSGELFF
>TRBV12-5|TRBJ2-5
CASGSRDMETQYF
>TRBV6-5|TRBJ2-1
CASSLGWGNEQFF
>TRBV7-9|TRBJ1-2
CASSSGTGLVYGYTF
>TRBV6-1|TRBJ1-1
CASKVAGWSTEAFF
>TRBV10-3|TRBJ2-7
CAISDWGTGDYEQYF
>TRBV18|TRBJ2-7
CASSPGLNYEQYF
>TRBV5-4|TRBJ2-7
CASSLDRAYEQYF
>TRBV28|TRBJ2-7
CASRPLGTEQYF
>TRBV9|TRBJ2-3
CASSVGPLGDTQYF
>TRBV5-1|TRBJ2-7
CASSLFSAGGYYEQYF
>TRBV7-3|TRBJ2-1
CASSLFPSGSEQFF
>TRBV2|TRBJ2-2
CASSVTSGNTGELFF
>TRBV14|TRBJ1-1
CASSPLNTEAFF
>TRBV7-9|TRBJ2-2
CASSKELGTIPTGELFF
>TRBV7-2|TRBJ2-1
CASSSLAGGGNEQFF
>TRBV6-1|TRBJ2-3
CASSDLSGASTDTQYF